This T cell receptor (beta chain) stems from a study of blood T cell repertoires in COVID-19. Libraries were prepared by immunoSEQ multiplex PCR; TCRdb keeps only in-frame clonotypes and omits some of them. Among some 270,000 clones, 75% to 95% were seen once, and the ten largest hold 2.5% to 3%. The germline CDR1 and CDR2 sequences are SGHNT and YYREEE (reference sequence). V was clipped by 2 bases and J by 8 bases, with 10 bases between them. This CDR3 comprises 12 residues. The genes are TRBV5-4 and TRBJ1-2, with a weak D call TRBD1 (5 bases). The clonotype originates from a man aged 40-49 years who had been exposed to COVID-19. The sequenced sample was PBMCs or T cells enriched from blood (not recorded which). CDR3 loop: CASSFGGGGYTF. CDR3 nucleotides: TGTGCCAGCAGCTTCGGGGGAGGCGGCTACACCTTC.